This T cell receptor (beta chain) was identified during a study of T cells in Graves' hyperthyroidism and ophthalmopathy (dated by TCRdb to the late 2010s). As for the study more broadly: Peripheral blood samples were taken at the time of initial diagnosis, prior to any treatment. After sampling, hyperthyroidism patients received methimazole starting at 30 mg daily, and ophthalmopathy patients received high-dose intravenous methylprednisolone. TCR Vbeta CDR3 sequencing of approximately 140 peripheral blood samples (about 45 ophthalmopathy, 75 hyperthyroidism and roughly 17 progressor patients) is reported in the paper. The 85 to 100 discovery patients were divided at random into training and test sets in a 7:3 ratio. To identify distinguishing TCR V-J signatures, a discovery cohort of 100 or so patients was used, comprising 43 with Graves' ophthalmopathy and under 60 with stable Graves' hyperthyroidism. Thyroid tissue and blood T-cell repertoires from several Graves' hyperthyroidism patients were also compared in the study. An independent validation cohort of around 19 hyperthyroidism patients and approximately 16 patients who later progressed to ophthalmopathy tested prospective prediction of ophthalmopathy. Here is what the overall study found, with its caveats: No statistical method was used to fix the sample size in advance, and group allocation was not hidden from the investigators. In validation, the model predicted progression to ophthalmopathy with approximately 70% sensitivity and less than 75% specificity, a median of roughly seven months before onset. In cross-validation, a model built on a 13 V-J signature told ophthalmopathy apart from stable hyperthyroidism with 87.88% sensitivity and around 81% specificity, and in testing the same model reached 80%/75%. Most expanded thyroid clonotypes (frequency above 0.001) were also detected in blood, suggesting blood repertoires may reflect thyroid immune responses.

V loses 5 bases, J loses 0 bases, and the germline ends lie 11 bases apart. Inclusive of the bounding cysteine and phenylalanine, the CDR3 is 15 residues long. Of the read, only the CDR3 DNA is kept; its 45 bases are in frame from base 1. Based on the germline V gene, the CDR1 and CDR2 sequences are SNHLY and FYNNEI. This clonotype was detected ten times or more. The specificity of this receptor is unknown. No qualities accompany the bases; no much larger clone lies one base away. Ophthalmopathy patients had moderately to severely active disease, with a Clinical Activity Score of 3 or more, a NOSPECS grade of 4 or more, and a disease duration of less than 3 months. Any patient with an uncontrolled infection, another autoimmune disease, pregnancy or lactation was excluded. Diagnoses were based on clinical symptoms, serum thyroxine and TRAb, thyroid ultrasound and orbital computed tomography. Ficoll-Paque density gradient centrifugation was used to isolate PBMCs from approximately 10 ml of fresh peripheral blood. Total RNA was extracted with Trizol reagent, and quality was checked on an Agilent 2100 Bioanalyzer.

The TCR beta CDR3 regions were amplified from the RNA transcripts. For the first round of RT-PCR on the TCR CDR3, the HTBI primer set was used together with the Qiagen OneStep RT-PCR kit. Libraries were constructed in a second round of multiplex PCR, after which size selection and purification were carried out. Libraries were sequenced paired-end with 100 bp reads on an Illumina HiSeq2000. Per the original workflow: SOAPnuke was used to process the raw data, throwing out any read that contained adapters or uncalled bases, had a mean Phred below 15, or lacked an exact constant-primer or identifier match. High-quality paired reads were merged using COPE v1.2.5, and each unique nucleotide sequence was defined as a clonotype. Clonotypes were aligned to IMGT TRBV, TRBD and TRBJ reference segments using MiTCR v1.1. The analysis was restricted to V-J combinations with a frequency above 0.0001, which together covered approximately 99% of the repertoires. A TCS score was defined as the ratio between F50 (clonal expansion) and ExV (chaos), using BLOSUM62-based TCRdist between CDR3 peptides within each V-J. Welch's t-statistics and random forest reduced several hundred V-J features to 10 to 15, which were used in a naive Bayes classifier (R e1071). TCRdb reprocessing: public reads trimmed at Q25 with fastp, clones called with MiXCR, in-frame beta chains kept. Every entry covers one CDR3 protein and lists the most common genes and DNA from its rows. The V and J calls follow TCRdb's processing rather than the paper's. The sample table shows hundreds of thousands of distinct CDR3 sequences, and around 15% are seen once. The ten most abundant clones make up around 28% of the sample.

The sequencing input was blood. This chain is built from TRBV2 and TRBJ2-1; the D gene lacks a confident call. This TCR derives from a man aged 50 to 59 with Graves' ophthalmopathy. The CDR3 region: CASSSSASSYNEQFF. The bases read TGTGCCAGCAGTTCCTCTGCGAGCTCCTACAATGAGCAGTTCTTC.